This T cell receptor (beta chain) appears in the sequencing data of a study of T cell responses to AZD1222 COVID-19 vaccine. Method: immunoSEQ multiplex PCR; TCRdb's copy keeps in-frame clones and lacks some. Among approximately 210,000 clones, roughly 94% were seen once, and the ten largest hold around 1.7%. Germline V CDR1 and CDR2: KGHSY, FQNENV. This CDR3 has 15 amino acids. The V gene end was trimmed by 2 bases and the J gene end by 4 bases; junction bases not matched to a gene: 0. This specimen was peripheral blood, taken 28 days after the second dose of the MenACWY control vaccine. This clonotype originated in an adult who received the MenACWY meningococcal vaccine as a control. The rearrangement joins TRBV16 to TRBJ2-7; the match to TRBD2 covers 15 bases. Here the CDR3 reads CASSQGTSGRYEQYF. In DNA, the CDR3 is TGTGCCAGCAGCCAAGGGACTAGCGGGAGGTACGAGCAGTACTTC.